One sample yielded the 15 T cell receptor beta chains listed below, sequenced in a study of CD8 T cells in Susac syndrome. Roughly 0.45 to 1 ug RNA was reverse transcribed with random hexamers. TCRdb reprocessed the immunoSEQ multiplex PCR reads with MiXCR, giving one entry per CDR3 protein. The table records about 200,000 distinct CDR3 sequences, 95% of them present only once. The specimen sequenced was CD4+ T cells from PBMCs. Receptors originate from a human donor with multiple sclerosis.

J is TRBJ1-5 and V is TRBV23-1; no clear D gene. TRBV23-1 is an ORF; its function is uncertain. Trimming removed 7 bases at V and 6 bases at J, with 7 bases between. The CDR3 is 11 residues long. This CDR3 reads CASNPSQPQHF. The CDR3 coding sequence is TGCGCCAGCAACCCCTCTCAGCCCCAGCATTTT.

The chain carries TRBV3-1 and TRBJ2-1, with TRBD2 matching 12 bases. The CDR3 runs to 15 residues. Germline trimming cut 2 bases from V and 5 bases from J; bases unmatched to any gene: 1. The V gene's germline CDR1 is LGHDT and CDR2 YNNKEL (reference sequence). This CDR3 is CASSQRLAGDNEQFF. CDR3 nucleotide sequence: TGTGCCAGCAGCCAAAGACTAGCGGGGGACAATGAGCAGTTCTTC.

The rearrangement uses TRBV15 and TRBJ1-4; tentative D call: TRBD1 (6 bases). The CDR3 runs 16 residues. In germline, CDR1 is LNHNV, CDR2 YYDKDF (reference sequence). The V end was cut by 7 bases, the J end by 0 bases, with 15 bases between. The CDR3 coding sequence is TGTGCCACCACCTCGGGACACGTTGCAACTAATGAAAAACTGTTTTTT. Translation gives CATTSGHVATNEKLFF.

The chain combines TRBV20-1 with TRBJ2-1; D might be TRBD2 (5 bases). Germline V gives CDR1 DFQATT, CDR2 SNEGSKA (reference sequence). Trimming removed 2 bases at V and 3 bases at J, with 14 bases between. CDR3 length: 15 residues. DNA for the CDR3: TGCAGTGCTAGAAGTGGCGGGTCGAGCTACAATGAGCAGTTCTTC. Encoded protein: CSARSGGSSYNEQFF.

The chain links TRBV30 to TRBJ2-1; D is perhaps TRBD1 (6 bases). V was cut by 4 bases and J by 6 bases, with 10 bases left in between. The CDR3 totals 12 residues. Germline CDR1 GTSNPN, CDR2 SVGIG (reference sequence). The CDR3 protein is CAWKAGVNEQFF. The CDR3 coding sequence is TGTGCCTGGAAGGCAGGGGTCAATGAGCAGTTCTTC.

The gene calls are TRBV30 and TRBJ1-2; the D gene is possibly TRBD1 (5 bases). This CDR3 is built from 11 residues. V gave up 4 bases and J gave up 7 bases, with 10 bases separating them. CDR1 GTSNPN and CDR2 SVGIG come from the germline V gene (reference sequence). CDR3 loop: CAWTIGAGYTF. The CDR3 coding sequence is TGTGCCTGGACCATCGGGGCTGGCTACACCTTC.

The chain employs TRBV7-9 and TRBJ1-3; the D is unclear. The germline gives CDR1 SEHNR, CDR2 FQNEAQ (reference sequence). Trimming cost V 5 bases and J 8 bases, with 10 bases left between them. The CDR3 contains 12 residues. The CDR3 is CASSRLLDTIYF. Written as DNA, the CDR3 is TGTGCCAGCAGCCGACTTTTGGACACCATATATTTT.

The V call is TRBV5-1, the J call TRBJ2-1, with 10 bases identical to TRBD2. Losses at the gene ends were 7 bases for V and 3 bases for J; bases not matched to a gene: 10. Germline loops: CDR1 SGHRS, CDR2 YFSETQ. This CDR3 region has 16 residues. The CDR3 nucleotides read TGCGCCAGCCGAGACCCTAGCGGGGGTAACTACAATGAGCAGTTCTTC. This translates into CASRDPSGGNYNEQFF. Full variable domain (missing parts from reference TRBV5-1 and TRBJ2-1): KAGVTQTPRYLIKTRGQQVTLSCSPISGHRSVSWYQQTPGQGLQFLFEYFSETQRNKGNFPGRFSGRQFSNSRSEMNVSTLELGDSALYLCASRDPSGGNYNEQFFGPGTRLTVL.

This clonotype came up once. The V and J genes are TRBV27 and TRBJ1-2; D not certain. V dropped 5 bases and J dropped 0 bases, with 7 bases sitting between them. This CDR3 is built from 13 residues. The germline gives CDR1 MNHEY, CDR2 SMNVEV (reference sequence). This CDR3 is CASSPLANYGYTF. The CDR3 nucleotides read TGTGCCAGCAGTCCCCTGGCTAACTATGGCTACACCTTC.

The chain recombines TRBV2 with TRBJ2-5, with 9 nucleotides matching TRBD2. The CDR3 is made up of 14 amino acids. V was clipped by 4 bases and J by 0 bases; unmatched bases: 0. CDR1 SNHLY and CDR2 FYNNEI come from the germline V gene. As DNA, the CDR3 is TGTGCCAGCAGTGGACTAGCGGACCAAGAGACCCAGTACTTC. This sequence encodes CASSGLADQETQYF.

The chain recombines TRBV29-1 with TRBJ2-5; D gene unclear. The CDR3 length is 14 residues. Germline CDR1 is SQVTM and CDR2 is ANQGSEA. V was clipped by 4 bases and J by 2 bases, with 14 bases between them. The CDR3 DNA reads as TGCAGCGTTGCTAGGGTTACCCCTCAAGAGACCCAGTACTTC. Protein: CSVARVTPQETQYF.

The rearrangement links TRBV29-1 to TRBJ1-2; 7 positions agree with TRBD1. CDR3 size: 13 residues. V shed 6 bases, J shed 7 bases, and the junction held 11 bases outside the gene matches. In germline, CDR1 is SQVTM, CDR2 ANQGSEA. The CDR3 coding sequence is TGCAGCGTATCTGACAGGGAGAATAGTGGCTACACCTTC. Amino acid sequence: CSVSDRENSGYTF.

V is TRBV2 and J is TRBJ2-7, with D maybe TRBD2 (5 bases). CDR3 length equals 14 residues. Germline assignment: CDR1 SNHLY and CDR2 FYNNEI. V was shortened by 6 bases and J by 2 bases, with 14 bases between the two germline ends. The DNA of the CDR3 is TGTGCCAGCAGGAGCGTTAGCGCCACCTACGAGCAGTACTTC. Encoded protein: CASRSVSATYEQYF.

The J gene is TRBJ1-1, the V gene TRBV28; a weak D match, TRBD1 (6 bases). This CDR3 has 15 residues. Germline V CDR1 and CDR2: MDHEN, SYDVKM. Trimming took 5 bases from V and 1 from J, leaving 14 bases between them. This chain's CDR3 is CASSPPGQRNTEAFF. Written as DNA, the CDR3 is TGTGCCAGCAGTCCTCCGGGACAAAGGAACACTGAAGCTTTCTTT.

The chain uses TRBV12-3 or TRBV12-4 and TRBJ1-6, with 7 nucleotides matching TRBD1. The junction had 14 bases not matched to a gene; V was cut back by 5 bases and J by 7 bases. The CDR3 runs to 17 residues. CDR3 nucleotides: TGTGCCAGCAGTCTCCCTCGACAGGGACGTGGGAATTCACCCCTCCACTTT. Translation gives CASSLPRQGRGNSPLHF.